These T cell receptor beta chains were read from a single sample in a study of cytomegalovirus exposure and HLA in healthy donors. Generated by immunoSEQ multiplex PCR, the TCRdb table keeps only in-frame clones and is missing some. The table records about 160,000 clones, about 72% of them present only once. The sequenced sample was PBMCs. The source of these receptors is a man between 60 and 70 years old in good health and CMV-seronegative. CDR3s include the opening cysteine and the closing phenylalanine or tryptophan. D genes are given only for firm matches. Clone size is not always given. Where it is, it says once, few, many or a class for expanded clones.

>once|TRBV5-4|TRBJ2-1|TRBD2
CASSQKAGTSGYNEQFF
TGTGCCAGCAGCCAGAAGGCCGGGACTAGCGGATACAATGAGCAGTTCTTC
>.|TRBV19|TRBJ1-2|TRBD1
CASSLDRGLNYGYTF
TGTGCCAGTAGCTTAGACAGGGGACTAAACTATGGCTACACCTTC
>once|TRBV5-1|TRBJ2-7|TRBD1
CASSLVLSGQGSSYEQYF
TGCGCCAGCAGCTTGGTCCTCTCGGGACAGGGGAGCTCCTACGAGCAGTACTTC
>.|TRBV28|TRBJ1-2|TRBD1
CASSQDGTVHGYTF
TGTGCCAGCAGTCAGGACGGGACAGTGCATGGCTACACCTTC
>.|TRBV7-8|TRBJ2-2|TRBD1
CASSSTLRGLMTGELFF
TGTGCCAGCAGCTCAACCCTCAGGGGGCTAATGACCGGGGAGCTGTTTTTT
>.|TRBV6-5|TRBJ2-2|.
CASSLNTGELFF
TGTGCCAGCTCCTTGAACACCGGGGAGCTGTTTTTT
>.|TRBV7-8|TRBJ2-7|TRBD2
CASSHSGRSIHEQYF
TGTGCCAGCAGCCATAGCGGGAGATCAATCCACGAGCAGTACTTC
>few|TRBV6-6|TRBJ1-4|.
CASSLRGGNEKLFF
TGTGCCAGCAGTCTCCGGGGTGGGAATGAAAAACTGTTTTTT
>few|TRBV18|TRBJ2-2|.
CASSPDLLIARTGELFF
TGTGCCAGCTCACCCGACCTACTTATAGCCCGCACCGGGGAGCTGTTTTTT
>.|TRBV27|TRBJ2-3|TRBD1
CASSFDQGAGDTQYF
TGTGCCAGCAGTTTTGACCAGGGGGCGGGAGATACGCAGTATTTT
>.|TRBV28|TRBJ2-4|.
CASSPQGEVAKNIQYF
TGTGCCAGCAGCCCTCAGGGGGAGGTAGCCAAAAACATTCAGTACTTC
>.|TRBV5-4|TRBJ2-1|TRBD1
CASSSQGAHEQFF
TGTGCCAGCAGCTCACAGGGGGCGCATGAGCAGTTCTTC
>.|TRBV5-1|TRBJ1-6|TRBD1
CASSPQGAYNSPLHF
TGCGCCAGCAGCCCCCAGGGGGCCTATAATTCACCCCTCCACTTT
>.|TRBV2|TRBJ2-7|TRBD1
CASSKRTGRGYEQYF
TGTGCCAGCAGTAAGCGGACAGGGAGAGGCTACGAGCAGTACTTC
>.|TRBV7-6|TRBJ2-7|.
CASSPGPSGQPEQYF
TGTGCCAGCAGCCCAGGACCGAGTGGACAGCCCGAGCAGTACTTC
>.|TRBV5-1|TRBJ2-2|TRBD1
CASSLRGQGNTGELFF
TGCGCCAGCAGCTTGCGGGGACAGGGGAACACCGGGGAGCTGTTTTTT
>.|TRBV28|TRBJ1-3|TRBD1
CASSLQGATGNTIYF
TGTGCCAGCAGTTTACAGGGGGCGACTGGAAACACCATATATTTT
>.|TRBV18|TRBJ1-5|TRBD1
CASSPRDRGLNQPQHF
TGTGCCAGCTCACCACGAGACAGGGGGCTGAATCAGCCCCAGCATTTT
>.|TRBV29-1|TRBJ2-7|TRBD1
CSVEAERLGQGNEQYF
TGCAGCGTTGAAGCAGAAAGGCTAGGACAGGGAAACGAGCAGTACTTC
>few|TRBV28|TRBJ2-5|TRBD1
CASSLGTGVSSETQYF
TGTGCCAGCAGTTTGGGGACAGGAGTCTCGTCAGAGACCCAGTACTTC
>.|TRBV6-1|TRBJ1-5|.
CASSGLTLTLISNQPQHF
TGTGCCAGCAGTGGTCTGACTCTCACTTTGATTAGCAATCAGCCCCAGCATTTT
>.|TRBV25-1|TRBJ2-7|TRBD1
CASSESHRGIFDYEQYF
TGTGCCAGCAGTGAAAGTCACAGGGGGATTTTTGACTACGAGCAGTACTTC
>once|TRBV6-6|TRBJ1-6|TRBD1
CASSYGGTGVNSPLHF
TGTGCCAGCAGTTACGGGGGGACAGGGGTCAATTCACCCCTCCACTTT
>few|TRBV28|TRBJ1-4|TRBD1
CASSTRQGTLGEKLFF
TGTGCCAGCAGTACCCGACAGGGTACATTGGGTGAAAAACTGTTTTTT
>few|TRBV6-1|TRBJ1-5|.
CASSEGRQSNQPQHF
TGTGCCAGCAGTGAAGGCCGACAGAGCAATCAGCCCCAGCATTTT
>.|TRBV18|TRBJ2-2|TRBD2
CASSPLLTSGTGNTGELFF
TGTGCCAGCTCACCACTTCTAACTAGCGGGACGGGGAACACCGGGGAGCTGTTTTTT
>.|TRBV7-9|TRBJ2-7|TRBD1
CSSSLWRGQGDYEQYF
TGTTCCAGCAGCTTATGGCGAGGACAGGGGGACTACGAGCAGTACTTC
>.|TRBV5-4|TRBJ2-7|TRBD1
CASSSPGTGAYEQYF
TGTGCCAGCAGTTCCCCCGGGACAGGGGCCTACGAGCAGTACTTC
>.|TRBV11-3|TRBJ2-3|.
CASSPTRSFDTQYF
TGTGCCAGCAGCCCGACTAGGTCGTTTGATACGCAGTATTTT
>.|TRBV28|TRBJ2-3|.
CASSSFSDTQYF
TGTGCCAGCAGTTCCTTTTCAGATACGCAGTATTTT
>.|TRBV9|TRBJ1-1|TRBD1
CASSETPGQGSTEAFF
TGTGCCAGCAGCGAGACTCCGGGACAGGGGAGCACTGAAGCTTTCTTT
>.|TRBV19|TRBJ2-1|TRBD2
CTSQLRGGLTVNEQFF
TGTACCAGCCAACTTCGCGGGGGACTTACCGTTAATGAGCAGTTCTTC
>.|TRBV7-2|TRBJ2-2|TRBD2
CASSQRAGGPTGELFF
TGTGCCAGCAGCCAGCGAGCGGGGGGGCCCACCGGGGAGCTGTTTTTT
>.|TRBV1|TRBJ1-5|.
CTSSQDFMGRGHTNHQPQHF
TGCACCAGCAGCCAAGACTTCATGGGCAGGGGGCATACCAACCATCAGCCCCAGCATTTT
>few|TRBV15|TRBJ2-3|TRBD2
CATSRRLAGGVDTQYF
TGTGCCACCAGCAGAAGACTAGCGGGAGGGGTGGATACGCAGTATTTT
>.|TRBV7-2|TRBJ2-1|.
CASSRLLTSNEQFF
TGTGCCAGCAGTCGACTATTAACTTCCAATGAGCAGTTCTTC
>.|TRBV9|TRBJ2-7|TRBD2
CASKGLAGGSSYEQYF
TGTGCCAGTAAAGGTCTAGCGGGGGGTAGCTCCTACGAGCAGTACTTC